A selection of T cell receptor beta chains follows, all from one sample in a study of blood T cell repertoires in COVID-19. Data came from immunoSEQ multiplex PCR; TCRdb stores just in-frame clones and leaves some out. The table records roughly 74,000 clones, over 75% of them present only once. The sample taken for sequencing was peripheral blood. These receptor sequences come from a man in his 70s with active or convalescent COVID-19. Each CDR3 is given with its conserved first and last residue.

V	J	CDR3
TRBV11-2	TRBJ2-7	CASSLGTYEQYF
TRBV11-2	TRBJ1-1	CASSVDRAALTEAFF
TRBV15	TRBJ2-1	CATSEYRSFNEQFF
TRBV6-5	TRBJ2-2	CASMGNAGELFF
TRBV2	TRBJ2-6	CASEGSGANVLTF
TRBV29-1	TRBJ2-3	CSVGGGDTQYF
TRBV19	TRBJ1-5	CASTGSYQPQHF
TRBV7-9	TRBJ1-2	CASSSKSRGDYGYTF
TRBV3-1/TRBV3-2	TRBJ2-3	CASRATWDTQYF
TRBV3-1/TRBV3-2	TRBJ2-1	CASSQDTLSYNEQFF
TRBV5-1	TRBJ2-2	CASSLDRNTGELFF
TRBV7-9	TRBJ2-3	CASSPRGAGNTDTQYF
TRBV6-6	TRBJ1-3	CASSYSSYTGNTIYF
TRBV19	TRBJ1-3	CATQLGHPNPGNTIYF
TRBV14	TRBJ2-5	CASSQPGGYQETQYF
TRBV5-1	TRBJ2-2	CASSLNTGVRTGELFF
TRBV21-1	TRBJ2-1	CASSKAARTSGGVDEQFF
TRBV2	TRBJ2-2	CASSIRVENTGELFF
TRBV5-4	TRBJ2-5	CASSGGASRETQYF
TRBV30	TRBJ2-1	CAWSSDSGSRNEQFF
TRBV6-1	TRBJ1-6	CASSDSGRYTPLHF
TRBV21-1	TRBJ1-4	CASSKVRSATNEKLFF
TRBV13	TRBJ2-1	CASSLSGRHNEQFF
TRBV5-1	TRBJ2-3	CASSWGDRRLSDTQYF
TRBV18	TRBJ2-4	CASSPGNAGNIQYF
TRBV6-5	TRBJ1-2	CASSPGTGGGYTF
TRBV6-4	TRBJ1-5	CASSTIFQGQPQHF
TRBV21-1	TRBJ1-3	CASSKRPVQRLSGNTIYF
TRBV5-1	TRBJ1-4	CASSSGQGNSEKLFF
TRBV6-5	TRBJ2-7	CASSRQGSYEQYF
TRBV2	TRBJ1-5	CASTLGGPNQPQHF
TRBV28	TRBJ1-5	CASNGQGLYQPQHF
TRBV24-1	TRBJ2-1	CATSDPLNEQFF
TRBV29-1	TRBJ1-2	CSALTGQGSPWGYTF
TRBV3-1/TRBV3-2	TRBJ1-2	CASSQVQGLSSGYTF
TRBV18	TRBJ2-1	CASSPSPPGLAGNNEQFF
TRBV7-9	TRBJ2-2	CAGNIGSSNTGELFF
TRBV11-2	TRBJ1-1	CASSFEGHTEAFF
TRBV5-1	TRBJ2-3	CASSPGLAGGTDTQYF
TRBV20-1	TRBJ2-4	CSASVSKKNIQYF
TRBV3-1/TRBV3-2	TRBJ2-7	CASSWTGVSYEQYF
TRBV30	TRBJ2-1	CAWSGDRDDEQFF
TRBV24-1	TRBJ2-1	CATSAGTGSYEQFF
TRBV3-1/TRBV3-2	TRBJ2-3	CASSPGGALSTDTQYF
TRBV9	TRBJ2-1	CASSVWTGENNEQFF
TRBV27	TRBJ1-6	CASSLQGLGNSPLHF
TRBV30	TRBJ2-1	CAWSETSEANEQFF
TRBV5-1	TRBJ2-5	CASSLAGWSQETQYF
TRBV5-4	TRBJ1-3	CASSDRTGVNTIYF
TRBV6-1	TRBJ2-7	CASSEGRGPPYEQYF
TRBV7-3	TRBJ2-3	CASSPQGARGTDTQYF
TRBV9	TRBJ1-1	CASSPPVQNTEAFF
TRBV6-6	TRBJ2-7	CASRMTAYEQYF
TRBV19	TRBJ1-5	CASSSRGGYSNQPQHF
TRBV6-5	TRBJ1-5	CASSPAGGRQPQHF